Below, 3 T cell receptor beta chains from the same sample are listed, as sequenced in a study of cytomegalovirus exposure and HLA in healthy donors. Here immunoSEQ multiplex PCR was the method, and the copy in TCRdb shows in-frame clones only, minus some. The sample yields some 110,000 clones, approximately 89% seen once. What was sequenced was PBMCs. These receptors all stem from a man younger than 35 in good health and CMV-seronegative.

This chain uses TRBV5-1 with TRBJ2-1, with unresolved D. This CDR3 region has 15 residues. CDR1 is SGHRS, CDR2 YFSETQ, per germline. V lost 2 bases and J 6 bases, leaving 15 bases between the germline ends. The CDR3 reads CASSLVSSLLNEQFF. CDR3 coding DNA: TGCGCCAGCAGCTTAGTTAGCAGTCTACTCAATGAGCAGTTCTTC.

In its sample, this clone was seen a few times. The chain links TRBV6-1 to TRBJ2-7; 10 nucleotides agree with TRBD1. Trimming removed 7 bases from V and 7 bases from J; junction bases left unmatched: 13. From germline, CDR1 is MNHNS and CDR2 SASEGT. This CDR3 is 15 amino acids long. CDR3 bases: TGTGCCAGCACCACAATGTCCGGGACAGGGGAAGAGCAGTACTTC. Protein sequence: CASTTMSGTGEEQYF.

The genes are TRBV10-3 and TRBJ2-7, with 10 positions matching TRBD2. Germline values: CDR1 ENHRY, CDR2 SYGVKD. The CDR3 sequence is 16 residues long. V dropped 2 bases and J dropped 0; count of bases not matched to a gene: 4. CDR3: CAISELAGASSYEQYF. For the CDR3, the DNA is TGTGCCATCAGTGAGCTAGCGGGAGCGAGCTCCTACGAGCAGTACTTC.